This is a list of T cell receptor beta chains from one sample in a study of early T cells in non-severe SARS-CoV-2 infection. TCRdb ran MiXCR on the 5' RACE reads and lists one entry per CDR3 protein. The sample lists around 53,000 distinct CDR3 sequences; about 12% were seen once. The sample in question was whole blood, obtained at baseline. Receptors originate from an adult who was a healthcare worker with PCR-confirmed SARS-CoV-2 infection or an uninfected control (not recorded which). The CDR3 runs from the conserved cysteine through the conserved F or W. The order of the fields is CDR3 protein, CDR3 length, V gene, J gene, D gene. D genes are given only for firm matches.

CASSVLAGTYNEQFF	15	TRBV6-4	TRBJ2-1	TRBD2
CASSLDRGYGYTF	13	TRBV12-3/TRBV12-4	TRBJ1-2	-
CASSHRPSSYEQYF	14	TRBV28	TRBJ2-7	-
CASSVAAGKGGYTF	14	TRBV9	TRBJ1-2	-
CASSQDQGTALKNIQYF	17	TRBV4-2	TRBJ2-4	TRBD1
CASSYSSLVNTEAFF	15	TRBV6-5	TRBJ1-1	-
CASSFSTGSNSPLHF	15	TRBV27	TRBJ1-6	TRBD1
CASRSGTEAFF	11	TRBV6-2/TRBV6-3	TRBJ1-1	-
CASSRQDPYQETQYF	15	TRBV28	TRBJ2-5	-
CASSPLRGRNSPLHF	15	TRBV7-2	TRBJ1-6	-
CASSYSDRAYEQYF	14	TRBV6-6	TRBJ2-7	-
CASRLIGTAYEQYF	14	TRBV28	TRBJ2-7	TRBD1
CASSLVVSYEQYF	13	TRBV5-5	TRBJ2-7	-
CASSSQGRGYNSPLHF	16	TRBV7-2	TRBJ1-6	-